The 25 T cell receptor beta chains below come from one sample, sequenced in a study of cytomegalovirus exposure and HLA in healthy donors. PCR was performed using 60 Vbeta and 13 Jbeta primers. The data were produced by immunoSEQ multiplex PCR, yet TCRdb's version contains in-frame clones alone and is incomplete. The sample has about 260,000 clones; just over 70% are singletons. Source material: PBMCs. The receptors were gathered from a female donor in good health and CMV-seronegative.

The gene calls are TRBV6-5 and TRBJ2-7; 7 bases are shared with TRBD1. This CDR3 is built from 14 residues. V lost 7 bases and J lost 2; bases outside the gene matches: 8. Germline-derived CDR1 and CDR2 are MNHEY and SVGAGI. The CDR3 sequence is CASKLQGLTYEQYF. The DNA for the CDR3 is TGTGCCAGCAAGCTACAGGGGTTAACCTACGAGCAGTACTTC.

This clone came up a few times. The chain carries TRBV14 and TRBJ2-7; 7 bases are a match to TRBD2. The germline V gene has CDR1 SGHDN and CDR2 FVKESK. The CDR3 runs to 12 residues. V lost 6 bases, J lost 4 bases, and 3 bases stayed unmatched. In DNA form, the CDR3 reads TGTGCCAGCAGTCCTAGCGGATACGAGCAGTACTTC. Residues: CASSPSGYEQYF.

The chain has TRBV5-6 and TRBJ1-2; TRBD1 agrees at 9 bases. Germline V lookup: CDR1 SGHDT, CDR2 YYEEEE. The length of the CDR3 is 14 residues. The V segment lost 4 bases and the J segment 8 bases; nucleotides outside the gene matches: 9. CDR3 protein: CASSPGDRVDGYTF. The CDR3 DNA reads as TGTGCCAGCAGCCCAGGGGACAGGGTCGACGGCTACACCTTC.

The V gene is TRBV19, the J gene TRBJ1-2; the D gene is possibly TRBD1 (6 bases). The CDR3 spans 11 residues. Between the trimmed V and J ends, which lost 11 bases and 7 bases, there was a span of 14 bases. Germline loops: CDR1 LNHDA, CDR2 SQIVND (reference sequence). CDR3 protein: CAGGSSGGYTF. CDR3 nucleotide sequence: TGTGCCGGGGGCTCTTCAGGTGGCTACACCTTC.

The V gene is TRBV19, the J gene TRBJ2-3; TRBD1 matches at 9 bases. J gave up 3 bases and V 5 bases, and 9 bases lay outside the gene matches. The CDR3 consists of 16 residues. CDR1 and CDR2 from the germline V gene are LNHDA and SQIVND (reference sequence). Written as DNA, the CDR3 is TGTGCCAGTAGTTCGACGACAGGGGGACTAACAGATACGCAGTATTTT. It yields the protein CASSSTTGGLTDTQYF. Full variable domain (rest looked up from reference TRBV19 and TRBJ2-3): DGGITQSPKYLFRKEGQNVTLSCEQNLNHDAMYWYRQDPGQGLRLIYYSQIVNDFQKGDIAEGYSVSREKKESFPLTVTSAQKNPTAFYLCASSSTTGGLTDTQYFGPGTRLTVL.

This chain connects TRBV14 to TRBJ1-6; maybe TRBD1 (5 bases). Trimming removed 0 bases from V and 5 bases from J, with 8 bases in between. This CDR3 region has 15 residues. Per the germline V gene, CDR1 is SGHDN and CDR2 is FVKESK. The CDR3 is CASSQEFRDNSPLHF. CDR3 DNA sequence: TGTGCCAGCAGCCAAGAATTCAGGGATAATTCACCCCTCCACTTT.

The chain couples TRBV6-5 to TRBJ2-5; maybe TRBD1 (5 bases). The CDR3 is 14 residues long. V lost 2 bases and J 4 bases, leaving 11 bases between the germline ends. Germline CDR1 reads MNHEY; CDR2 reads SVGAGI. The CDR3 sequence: CASSYDVTAETQYF. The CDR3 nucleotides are TGTGCCAGCAGTTACGATGTGACAGCAGAGACCCAGTACTTC.

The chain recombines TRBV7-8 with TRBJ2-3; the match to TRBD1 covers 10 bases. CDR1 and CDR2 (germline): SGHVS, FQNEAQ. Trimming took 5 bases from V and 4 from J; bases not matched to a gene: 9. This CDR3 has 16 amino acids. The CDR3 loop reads CASSPETGQGADTQYF. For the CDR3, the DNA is TGTGCCAGCAGCCCAGAGACTGGACAGGGGGCAGATACGCAGTATTTT.

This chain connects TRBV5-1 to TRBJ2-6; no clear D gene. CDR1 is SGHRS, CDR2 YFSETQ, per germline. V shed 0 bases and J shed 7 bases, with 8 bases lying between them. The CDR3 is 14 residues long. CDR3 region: CASSLGPRANVLTF. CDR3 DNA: TGCGCCAGCAGCTTGGGTCCGAGAGCCAACGTCCTGACTTTC.

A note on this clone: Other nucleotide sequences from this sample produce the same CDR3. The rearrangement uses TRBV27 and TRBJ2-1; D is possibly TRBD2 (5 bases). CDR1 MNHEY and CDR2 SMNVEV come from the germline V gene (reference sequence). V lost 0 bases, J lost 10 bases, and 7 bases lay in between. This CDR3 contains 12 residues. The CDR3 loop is CASSLSGNEQFF. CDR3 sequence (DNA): TGTGCCAGCAGTTTATCCGGGAACGAGCAGTTCTTC.

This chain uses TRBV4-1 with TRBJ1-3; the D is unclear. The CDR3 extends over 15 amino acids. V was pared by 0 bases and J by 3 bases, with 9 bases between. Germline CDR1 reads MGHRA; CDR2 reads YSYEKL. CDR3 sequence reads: CASSQDSGDGNTIYF. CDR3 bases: TGCGCCAGCAGCCAAGATAGCGGGGATGGAAACACCATATATTTT.

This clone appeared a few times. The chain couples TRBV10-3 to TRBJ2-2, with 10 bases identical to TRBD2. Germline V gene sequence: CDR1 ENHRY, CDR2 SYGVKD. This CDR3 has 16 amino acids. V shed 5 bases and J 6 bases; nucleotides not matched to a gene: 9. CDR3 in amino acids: CAISRLAGDRSGELFF. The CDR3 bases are TGTGCCATCAGTAGGCTAGCGGGAGATAGATCCGGGGAGCTGTTTTTT.

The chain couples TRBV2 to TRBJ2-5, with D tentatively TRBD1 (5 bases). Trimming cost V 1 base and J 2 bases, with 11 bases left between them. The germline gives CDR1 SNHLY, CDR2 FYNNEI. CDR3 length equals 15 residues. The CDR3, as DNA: TGTGCCAGCAGTGAAGGACAGAGTAAACAAGAGACCCAGTACTTC. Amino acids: CASSEGQSKQETQYF.

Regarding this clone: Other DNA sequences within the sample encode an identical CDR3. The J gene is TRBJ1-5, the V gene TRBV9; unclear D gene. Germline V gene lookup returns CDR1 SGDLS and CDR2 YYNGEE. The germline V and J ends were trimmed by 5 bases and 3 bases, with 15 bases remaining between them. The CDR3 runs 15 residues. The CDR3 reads CASSRLGDSNQPQHF. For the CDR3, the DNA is TGTGCCAGCAGTCGTTTGGGAGACTCCAATCAGCCCCAGCATTTT.

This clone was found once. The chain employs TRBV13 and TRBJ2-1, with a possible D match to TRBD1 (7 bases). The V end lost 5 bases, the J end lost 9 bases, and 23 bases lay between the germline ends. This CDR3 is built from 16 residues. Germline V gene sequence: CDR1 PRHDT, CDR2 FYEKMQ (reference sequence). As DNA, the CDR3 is TGTGCCAGCAGCCGCCAGGGCTGGCAGGGGGGTCCTGAGCAGTTCTTC. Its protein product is CASSRQGWQGGPEQFF. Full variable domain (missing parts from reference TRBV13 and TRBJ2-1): AAGVIQSPRHLIKEKRETATLKCYPIPRHDTVYWYQQGPGQDPQFLISFYEKMQSDKGSIPDRFSAQQFSDYHSELNMSSLELGDSALYFCASSRQGWQGGPEQFFGPGTRLTVL.

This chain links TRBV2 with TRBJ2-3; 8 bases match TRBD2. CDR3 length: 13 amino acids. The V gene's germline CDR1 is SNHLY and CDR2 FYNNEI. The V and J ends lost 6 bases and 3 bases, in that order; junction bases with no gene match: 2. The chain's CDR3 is CASRKRETDTQYF. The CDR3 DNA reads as TGTGCCAGCAGGAAGCGGGAGACAGATACGCAGTATTTT.

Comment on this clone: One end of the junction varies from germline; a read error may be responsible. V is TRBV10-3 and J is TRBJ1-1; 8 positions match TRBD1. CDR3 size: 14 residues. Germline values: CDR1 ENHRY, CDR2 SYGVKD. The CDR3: CAIREDRVITEAFF. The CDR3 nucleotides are TGTGCCATCCGTGAGGACAGGGTAATTACTGAAGCTTTCTTT.

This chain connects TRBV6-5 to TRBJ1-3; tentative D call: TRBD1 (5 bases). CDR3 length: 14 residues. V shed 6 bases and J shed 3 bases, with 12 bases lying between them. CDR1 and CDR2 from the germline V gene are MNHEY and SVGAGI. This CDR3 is CASSLGGNGNTIYF. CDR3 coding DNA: TGTGCCAGCAGCCTCGGGGGAAATGGAAACACCATATATTTT.

The CDR3 sequence is CASTKGVGEQYF. DNA for the CDR3: TGTGCCAGCACCAAGGGGGTGGGGGAGCAGTACTTC. The chain uses TRBV7-9 and TRBJ2-7, with D perhaps TRBD1 (6 bases). CDR1 SEHNR and CDR2 FQNEAQ come from the germline V gene (reference sequence). V lost 7 bases to trimming and J lost 7 bases, with 14 bases between them. This CDR3 contains 12 residues.

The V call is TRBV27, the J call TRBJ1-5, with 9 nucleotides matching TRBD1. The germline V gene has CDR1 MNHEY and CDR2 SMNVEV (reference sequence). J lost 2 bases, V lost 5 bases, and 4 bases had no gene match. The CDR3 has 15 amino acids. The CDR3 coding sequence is TGTGCCAGCAGTCGGGGACAGGGTGGCAATCAGCCCCAGCATTTT. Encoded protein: CASSRGQGGNQPQHF.

This CDR3 reads CASSQEARSREQYF. The CDR3 region has the DNA TGTGCCAGCAGCCAAGAGGCGAGGAGTCGCGAGCAGTACTTC. The rearrangement joins TRBV14 to TRBJ2-5; no definite D call. The DNA end favors TRBJ2-7, so the J call may be wrong. CDR1 SGHDN and CDR2 FVKESK come from the germline V gene. The CDR3 totals 14 residues.

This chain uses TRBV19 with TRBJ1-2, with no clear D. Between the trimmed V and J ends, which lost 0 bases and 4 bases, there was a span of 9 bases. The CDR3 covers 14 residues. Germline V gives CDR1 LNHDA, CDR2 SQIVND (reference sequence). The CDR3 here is CASSIDTSVYGYTF. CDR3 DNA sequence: TGTGCCAGTAGTATAGACACTTCCGTCTATGGCTACACCTTC.

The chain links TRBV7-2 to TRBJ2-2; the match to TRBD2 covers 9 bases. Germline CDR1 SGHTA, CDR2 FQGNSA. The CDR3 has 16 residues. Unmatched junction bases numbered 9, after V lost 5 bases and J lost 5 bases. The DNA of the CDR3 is TGTGCCAGCAGCCCGCCGGGACTAGCAACGACCGGGGAGCTGTTTTTT. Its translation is CASSPPGLATTGELFF.

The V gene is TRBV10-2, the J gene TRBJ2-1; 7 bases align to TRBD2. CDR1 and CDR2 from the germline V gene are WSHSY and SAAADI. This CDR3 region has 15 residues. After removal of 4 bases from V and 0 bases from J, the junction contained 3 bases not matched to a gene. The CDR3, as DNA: TGCGCCAGCAGTGGGCTAGCGGTCTCCTACAATGAGCAGTTCTTC. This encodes CASSGLAVSYNEQFF.

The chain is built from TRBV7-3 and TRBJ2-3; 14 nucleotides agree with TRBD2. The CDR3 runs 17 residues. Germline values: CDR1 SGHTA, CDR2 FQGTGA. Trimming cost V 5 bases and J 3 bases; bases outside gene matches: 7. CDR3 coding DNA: TGTGCCAGCAGCAACTCGGGACTAGCGGGAGTAACAGATACGCAGTATTTT. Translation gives CASSNSGLAGVTDTQYF.